What follows are 31 T cell receptor beta chains derived from one specimen sequenced in a study of cytomegalovirus exposure and HLA in healthy donors. With 60 Vbeta and 13 Jbeta primers, the PCR was carried out. Sequencing used immunoSEQ multiplex PCR; TCRdb keeps in-frame clones, though not all of them. This sample carries fewer than 130,000 clones, about 90% of them seen once, and the ten largest clones take around 2%. The material sequenced was PBMCs. The source is a man in his forties in good health and CMV-seronegative.

The rearrangement links TRBV27 to TRBJ1-6; D ambiguous. This CDR3 has 14 residues. Germline CDR1 reads MNHEY; CDR2 reads SMNVEV (reference sequence). Deletions cut 6 bases from V and 9 bases from J, with 15 bases between. The CDR3 coding sequence is TGTGCCAGCAGAAACCGGGAAACCCTTTCACCCCTCCACTTT. This sequence encodes CASRNRETLSPLHF.

The chain employs TRBV6-5 and TRBJ1-4; TRBD1 agrees at 10 bases. In germline, CDR1 is MNHEY, CDR2 SVGAGI. The length of the CDR3 is 11 residues. Unmatched junction bases numbered 5, after V lost 11 bases and J lost 11 bases. CDR3 sequence reads: CAWDRGPKLFF. The CDR3 DNA reads TGTGCCTGGGACAGGGGCCCTAAACTGTTTTTT.

V usage is TRBV19 and J usage is TRBJ1-5, with 9 bases aligning to TRBD1. Per germline, CDR1 LNHDA and CDR2 SQIVND (reference sequence). V lost 2 bases and J lost 5; bases outside the gene matches: 1. This CDR3 spans 14 amino acids. The CDR3 DNA sequence: TGTGCCAGTAGTATAACAGGGGGCTATCAGCCCCAGCATTTT. Translating gives CASSITGGYQPQHF.

V and J are TRBV5-1 and TRBJ1-4; the D is unclear. Trimming stripped 3 bases from V and 7 bases from J, with 10 bases between. The CDR3 loop spans 13 amino acids. Germline loops: CDR1 SGHRS, CDR2 YFSETQ. The CDR3 loop is CASSSSPGEKLFF. The CDR3 bases are TGCGCCAGCAGCTCTTCGCCGGGTGAAAAACTGTTTTTT.

The genes are TRBV28 and TRBJ2-7, with D tentatively TRBD2 (5 bases). This CDR3 contains 12 residues. Germline CDR1 reads MDHEN; CDR2 reads SYDVKM. V shed 10 bases and J shed 1 base, with 11 bases lying between them. The CDR3 sequence: CATREVSYEQYF. The CDR3 coding sequence is TGTGCCACCCGGGAAGTATCCTACGAGCAGTACTTC.

The V and J genes are TRBV5-1 and TRBJ2-1; 10 bases map to TRBD2. Germline V gene sequence: CDR1 SGHRS, CDR2 YFSETQ. The length of the CDR3 is 15 residues. The ends lost 0 bases at V and 8 bases at J; junction bases unmatched: 5. This CDR3 is CASSLGTSGVDEQFF. Here the CDR3 DNA reads TGCGCCAGCAGCTTGGGTACTAGCGGGGTCGATGAGCAGTTCTTC.

The chain links TRBV11-1 to TRBJ2-7; 8 nucleotides match TRBD1. CDR1 SGHAT and CDR2 FQDESV come from the germline V gene (reference sequence). The CDR3 sequence is 14 residues long. Trimming took 6 bases from V and 5 from J; bases not matched to a gene: 9. CDR3 bases: TGTGCCAGCAGGTATGGACAGGGTCTCAACGAGCAGTACTTC. Translating gives CASRYGQGLNEQYF.

The chain couples TRBV7-9 to TRBJ1-2; the D gene is possibly TRBD1 (6 bases). The CDR3 covers 13 residues. Germline CDR1 and CDR2: SEHNR and FQNEAQ (reference sequence). The V end lost 1 base, the J end lost 7 bases, and 10 bases lay between the germline ends. The CDR3 bases are TGTGCCAGCAGCTTAGAACAGGGTGGTGGCTACACCTTC. This sequence encodes CASSLEQGGGYTF. Full variable domain (outside the CDR3, taken from reference TRBV7-9 and TRBJ1-2): DTGVSQNPRHKITKRGQNVTFRCDPISEHNRLYWYRQTLGQGPEFLTYFQNEAQLEKSRLLSDRFSAERPKGSFSTLEIQRTEQGDSAMYLCASSLEQGGGYTFGSGTRLTVV.

The genes are TRBV18 and TRBJ2-7, with a weak D call TRBD1 (6 bases). There are 13 residues in the CDR3. Trimming removed 4 bases from V and 4 bases from J, with 11 bases in between. The V gene's germline CDR1 is KGHSH and CDR2 LQKENI. Here the CDR3 DNA reads TGTGCCAGCTCACAATCACAGGGTTACGAGCAGTACTTC. Its translation is CASSQSQGYEQYF.

The rearrangement uses TRBV27 and TRBJ1-1; D is ambiguous. Trimming took off 2 bases at V and 1 base at J, with 8 bases between the two ends. CDR1 is MNHEY, CDR2 SMNVEV, per germline (reference sequence). This CDR3 has 14 amino acids. In DNA, the CDR3 is TGTGCCAGCAGTTTACTCGGGAGGAACACTGAAGCTTTCTTT. Translated, it gives CASSLLGRNTEAFF.

V usage is TRBV28 and J usage is TRBJ1-5, with TRBD1 identical over 7 bases. The V gene end was trimmed by 6 bases and the J gene end by 6 bases; junction bases not matched to a gene: 8. The CDR3 runs to 14 residues. Per the germline V gene, CDR1 is MDHEN and CDR2 is SYDVKM. CDR3 protein: CASSQGGVGQPQHF. The DNA for the CDR3 is TGTGCCAGCAGCCAGGGGGGAGTGGGTCAGCCCCAGCATTTT.

The chain is built from TRBV5-1 and TRBJ2-7; D possibly corresponds to TRBD1 (5 bases). This CDR3 spans 12 amino acids. Trimming stripped 5 bases from V and 4 bases from J, with 10 bases between. Germline CDR1 is SGHRS and CDR2 is YFSETQ. The CDR3 protein is CASSTGKYEQYF. The CDR3, as DNA: TGCGCCAGCAGTACAGGAAAGTACGAGCAGTACTTC. Combining the CDR3 with reference TRBV5-1 and TRBJ2-7 gives the whole variable domain KAGVTQTPRYLIKTRGQQVTLSCSPISGHRSVSWYQQTPGQGLQFLFEYFSETQRNKGNFPGRFSGRQFSNSRSEMNVSTLELGDSALYLCASSTGKYEQYFGPGTRLTVT.

This clone was found once. The chain combines TRBV19 with TRBJ2-7; the D gene is possibly TRBD2 (5 bases). Germline CDR1 LNHDA, CDR2 SQIVND (reference sequence). V was trimmed by 3 bases and J by 1 base, leaving 10 bases between them. The CDR3 spans 14 residues. CDR3 sequence reads: CASSISRASYEQYF. The CDR3, as DNA: TGTGCCAGTAGTATTTCGAGGGCATCCTACGAGCAGTACTTC.

The chain links TRBV19 to TRBJ1-2, with D perhaps TRBD1 (5 bases). Germline V gives CDR1 LNHDA, CDR2 SQIVND (reference sequence). CDR3 length: 13 residues. V was shortened by 5 bases and J by 5 bases, with 12 bases between the two germline ends. CDR3 sequence reads: CASSSRGKYGYTF. The CDR3 DNA reads TGTGCCAGTAGTTCACGGGGGAAGTATGGCTACACCTTC.

The V and J genes are TRBV7-3 and TRBJ2-7, with a weak D call TRBD2 (5 bases). CDR1 SGHTA and CDR2 FQGTGA come from the germline V gene. The CDR3 covers 15 residues. Trimming cost V 2 bases and J 3 bases, with 14 bases left between them. CDR3 in DNA: TGTGCCAGCAGCTTACAGCCGGGCGGACTCTACGAGCAGTACTTC. Protein: CASSLQPGGLYEQYF.

This clone has only one observation. J is TRBJ1-2 and V is TRBV28, with a tentative D call TRBD1 (6 bases). Germline CDR1 reads MDHEN; CDR2 reads SYDVKM. Trimming removed 6 bases from V and 6 bases from J, with 20 bases in between. The CDR3 is 15 amino acids. This CDR3 is CASRPGQLGHDGYTF. CDR3 coding DNA: TGTGCCAGCAGGCCAGGACAGCTGGGACATGATGGCTACACCTTC.

The genes are TRBV6-1 and TRBJ1-1; the match to TRBD1 covers 10 bases. Germline trimming cut 6 bases from V and 7 bases from J; bases unmatched to any gene: 5. Germline lookup yields CDR1 MNHNS and CDR2 SASEGT. There are 13 residues in the CDR3. The DNA of the CDR3 is TGTGCCAGCAGACCGACAGGGGGCCTTGAAGCTTTCTTT. Encoded protein: CASRPTGGLEAFF.

This clone was recorded once. The chain joins TRBV10-3 to TRBJ2-7, with 8 bases aligning to TRBD1. Per the germline V gene, CDR1 is ENHRY and CDR2 is SYGVKD. Trimming cost V 6 bases and J 6 bases; bases outside gene matches: 7. CDR3 size: 13 residues. CDR3 nucleotide sequence: TGTGCCATCAGGCAGGGGGCAGAATCCGAGCAGTACTTC. Amino acids: CAIRQGAESEQYF.

The sample holds one count of this clone. The rearrangement links TRBV7-2 to TRBJ1-4; 11 nucleotides agree with TRBD1. The length of the CDR3 is 15 residues. Germline CDR1 reads SGHTA; CDR2 reads FQGNSA. V lost 5 bases, J lost 7 bases, and 6 bases stayed unmatched. The CDR3 here is CASSTGQGAFEKLFF. As DNA, the CDR3 is TGTGCCAGCAGCACTGGACAGGGGGCCTTTGAAAAACTGTTTTTT.

This clone was seen only a few times. V usage is TRBV5-6 and J usage is TRBJ1-2, with 11 positions matching TRBD1. The CDR3 is made up of 16 amino acids. From germline, CDR1 is SGHDT and CDR2 YYEEEE. The ends lost 0 bases at V and 2 bases at J; junction bases unmatched: 3. The CDR3 nucleotides are TGTGCCAGCAGCTTGGTGGGACAGGGGGTAAACTATGGCTACACCTTC. Translated: CASSLVGQGVNYGYTF.

This chain joins TRBV5-1 and TRBJ2-2; 11 nucleotides match TRBD2. Per germline, CDR1 SGHRS and CDR2 YFSETQ. V was pared by 7 bases and J by 5 bases, with 7 bases of the junction left unmatched. This CDR3 is 15 amino acids long. The CDR3 here is CASFGTSGATGELFF. In nucleotides, the CDR3 is TGCGCCAGCTTTGGGACTAGCGGTGCGACCGGGGAGCTGTTTTTT.

J is TRBJ2-3 and V is TRBV6-1; the D is unclear. Germline V lookup: CDR1 MNHNS, CDR2 SASEGT. The V end lost 7 bases, the J end lost 2 bases, and 13 bases lay between the germline ends. The CDR3 covers 14 residues. The CDR3 DNA reads TGTGCCAGCAATGCAGAACATTACACAGATACGCAGTATTTT. As protein: CASNAEHYTDTQYF.

This clone appeared a few times. The chain couples TRBV27 to TRBJ1-2; D is undetermined. The V gene lost 5 bases and the J gene lost 8 bases, with 6 bases spanning the gap. Germline V gene lookup returns CDR1 MNHEY and CDR2 SMNVEV (reference sequence). This CDR3 is 10 amino acids long. The CDR3 loop is CASSLKGYTF. The CDR3 region has the DNA TGTGCCAGCAGTCTAAAGGGCTACACCTTC.

The chain joins TRBV4-1 to TRBJ1-5; D is undetermined. The germline V gene encodes CDR1 MGHRA and CDR2 YSYEKL. The CDR3 sequence is 16 residues long. Trimming removed 1 base at V and 5 bases at J, with 15 bases between. DNA of the CDR3: TGCGCCAGCAGCCAAGTACTGTCCAGCGTGGATCAGCCCCAGCATTTT. This codes for CASSQVLSSVDQPQHF.

The chain employs TRBV6-4 and TRBJ1-4; D might be TRBD1 (6 bases). Germline-derived CDR1 and CDR2 are MRHNA and SNTAGT. This CDR3 is 15 amino acids long. V lost 2 bases to trimming and J lost 6 bases, with 13 bases between them. The CDR3 DNA follows: TGTGCCAGCAGTGACCAACGGGACAAATATGAAAAACTGTTTTTT. Encoded protein: CASSDQRDKYEKLFF.

This clone was seen only once. The chain carries TRBV12-5 and TRBJ1-2, with a tentative D call TRBD1 (6 bases). There are 13 residues in the CDR3. V was pared by 4 bases and J by 5 bases, with 11 bases between. Germline lookup yields CDR1 LGHNT and CDR2 FRNRAP. CDR3 DNA: TGTGCTAGTGGTTCGGACAGCCTTTATGGCTACACCTTC. This sequence encodes CASGSDSLYGYTF. Drawing the rest from reference TRBV12-5 and TRBJ1-2, the complete variable domain is DARVTQTPRHKVTEMGQEVTMRCQPILGHNTVFWYRQTMMQGLELLAYFRNRAPLDDSGMPKDRFSAEMPDATLATLKIQPSEPRDSAVYFCASGSDSLYGYTFGSGTRLTVV.

The chain employs TRBV19 and TRBJ2-1; TRBD2 aligns across 10 bases. The germline V gene encodes CDR1 LNHDA and CDR2 SQIVND (reference sequence). CDR3 length: 15 residues. V trimming: 6 bases; J trimming: 7 bases; junction bases outside the gene matches: 9. The CDR3 reads CASRPSGGAGNEQFF. The CDR3 region has the DNA TGTGCCAGTAGGCCAAGCGGGGGGGCCGGAAATGAGCAGTTCTTC.

The table lists this clone with a few counts. The J gene is TRBJ1-1, the V gene TRBV29-1; no reliable D call. The germline V and J ends were trimmed by 3 bases and 7 bases, with 3 bases remaining between them. Germline CDR1 is SQVTM and CDR2 is ANQGSEA. This CDR3 spans 9 amino acids. CDR3 nucleotides: TGCAGCGTTGATAGTGAAGCTTTCTTT. Residues: CSVDSEAFF.

Note on this clone: Other DNA sequences in the sample encode the same CDR3. The chain carries TRBV28 and TRBJ1-5; D not resolved. CDR3 length: 13 residues. The V gene's germline CDR1 is MDHEN and CDR2 SYDVKM. V shed 3 bases and J shed 5 bases, with 8 bases lying between them. The CDR3 spells CASSFPGDQPQHF. CDR3 nucleotides: TGTGCCAGCAGTTTTCCCGGGGATCAGCCCCAGCATTTT. The full variable domain, in which reference TRBV28 and TRBJ1-5 provide the parts outside the CDR3, is DVKVTQSSRYLVKRTGEKVFLECVQDMDHENMFWYRQDPGLGLRLIYFSYDVKMKEKGDIPEGYSVSREKKERFSLILESASTNQTSMYLCASSFPGDQPQHFGDGTRLSIL.

This chain links TRBV19 with TRBJ1-1, with 8 bases lining up with TRBD1. The CDR3 runs to 16 residues. CDR1 LNHDA and CDR2 SQIVND come from the germline V gene (reference sequence). The V and J ends lost 4 bases and 3 bases, in that order; junction bases with no gene match: 10. The DNA of the CDR3 is TGTGCCAGTAGTAGGTGGACAGGGAGGATGGACACTGAAGCTTTCTTT. Amino acids: CASSRWTGRMDTEAFF.

The V and J genes are TRBV7-9 and TRBJ2-5; 7 bases are shared with TRBD1. Germline CDR1 reads SEHNR; CDR2 reads FQNEAQ (reference sequence). The CDR3 totals 15 residues. V was pared by 3 bases and J by 4 bases, with 8 bases of the junction left unmatched. The DNA of the CDR3 is TGTGCCAGCAGCTTGGGCCAGGGGGTAGGAGAGACCCAGTACTTC. It yields the protein CASSLGQGVGETQYF.